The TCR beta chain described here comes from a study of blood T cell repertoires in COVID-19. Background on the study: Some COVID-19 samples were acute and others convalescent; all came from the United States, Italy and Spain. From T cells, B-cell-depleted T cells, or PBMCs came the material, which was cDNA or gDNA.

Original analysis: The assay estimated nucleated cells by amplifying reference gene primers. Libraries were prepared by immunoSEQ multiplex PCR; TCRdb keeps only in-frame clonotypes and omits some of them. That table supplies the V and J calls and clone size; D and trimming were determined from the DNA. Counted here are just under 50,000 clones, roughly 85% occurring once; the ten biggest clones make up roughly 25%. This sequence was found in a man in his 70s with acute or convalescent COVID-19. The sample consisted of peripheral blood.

The CDR3 is CASSARGGDSETQYF. The CDR3 nucleotides are TGTGCCAGCAGCGCCCGGGGGGGGGATTCAGAGACCCAGTACTTC. The genes are TRBV9 and TRBJ2-5; the match to TRBD2 covers 8 bases. The CDR3 loop spans 15 amino acids. Germline values: CDR1 SGDLS, CDR2 YYNGEE. The V and J ends lost 3 bases and 4 bases, in that order; junction bases with no gene match: 8.